This T cell receptor beta chain was sequenced during a study of T cells in Graves' hyperthyroidism and ophthalmopathy (dated by TCRdb to about 2019). Background on the whole study: Peripheral blood samples were taken at the time of initial diagnosis, prior to any treatment. Prospective prediction of ophthalmopathy was tested in an independent validation cohort consisting of some 20 hyperthyroidism patients and approximately 16 patients who later progressed to ophthalmopathy. In more than 5 Graves' hyperthyroidism patients, the study also compared T-cell repertoires from thyroid tissue with T-cell repertoires from blood. After blood sampling, hyperthyroidism patients were treated with methimazole at a starting dose of 30 mg daily, and ophthalmopathy patients were treated with high-dose intravenous methylprednisolone. The paper describes TCR Vbeta CDR3 sequencing of 140 or so peripheral blood samples, made up of about 41 ophthalmopathy patients, around 73 hyperthyroidism patients and 17 progressor patients. For training and testing, the roughly 93 patients in the discovery cohort were randomly divided in a 7:3 ratio. To identify distinguishing TCR V-J signatures, a discovery cohort of some 99 patients was used, comprising under 45 with Graves' ophthalmopathy and approximately 57 with stable Graves' hyperthyroidism.

TCR beta CDR3 regions were amplified from RNA transcripts. For the first round of RT-PCR on the TCR CDR3, the HTBI primer set was used together with the Qiagen OneStep RT-PCR kit. A second multiplex PCR round built the libraries, followed by size selection and purification. Paired-end sequencing of the libraries was performed with 100 bp reads on an Illumina HiSeq2000. As for the original processing: Raw data were processed with SOAPnuke, discarding reads with adapters, uncalled bases, mean Phred below 15, or no exact constant-primer or identifier match. COPE v1.2.5 was used to merge the high-quality paired reads, and each unique nucleotide sequence was defined as a clonotype. MiTCR v1.1 was used to align the clonotypes against IMGT TRBV, TRBD and TRBJ reference segments. Only V-J combinations with frequency above 0.0001, covering 99% to 99.2% of repertoires, were analysed. A TCS score was defined as the ratio between F50 (clonal expansion) and ExV (chaos), using BLOSUM62-based TCRdist between CDR3 peptides within each V-J. Welch's t-statistics and random forest reduced fewer than 550 V-J features to 13, which were used in a naive Bayes classifier (R e1071). In-frame beta chains were kept once TCRdb had trimmed the public reads at Q25 with fastp and called clones with MiXCR. Each entry is one CDR3 protein sequence, shown with its most common DNA and genes. The authors' filters were not applied to this entry. The sample table lists around 250,000 distinct CDR3 sequences, 13% to 15% of them with a count of one. Of the sample, roughly 14% is held by the ten largest clones.

The CDR3 runs 14 residues from the cysteine to the phenylalanine. The sequence is cut down to CDR3 DNA, 42 bases in frame from base 1. The germline V gene sets CDR1 to MNHEY and CDR2 to SVGEGT. The trim is 8 bases for V and 7 bases for J, with a gap of 21 bases between the germline ends. This clonotype has ten or more counts. Its antigen is unknown. No base qualities exist here, and no much larger clone lies one base off it. What the work shows at the level of the full study, not this receptor alone: Most expanded thyroid clonotypes (frequency above 0.001) were also detected in blood, suggesting blood repertoires may reflect thyroid immune responses. In validation, progression to ophthalmopathy was predicted by the model with 70% to 71% sensitivity and under 85% specificity, a median of approximately 7.1 months before onset. No statistical method was used to set the sample size in advance, and investigators knew the group allocation. A model built on a 13 V-J signature distinguished ophthalmopathy from stable hyperthyroidism, reaching 85% to 90% sensitivity and under 84% specificity in cross-validation and 80%/75% in testing.

Hyperthyroidism patients were newly diagnosed, had a disease duration of under 2 months, and were aged 18 to 65 years. The study excluded patients with uncontrolled infections, other autoimmune diseases, pregnancy or lactation. Clinical symptoms, serum thyroxine and TRAb, thyroid ultrasound, and orbital computed tomography formed the basis for the diagnoses. For progressor patients, blood was drawn at the first diagnosis of hyperthyroidism, before any ophthalmopathy symptoms had appeared. PBMCs were separated from roughly 9.3 ml of fresh peripheral blood using Ficoll-Paque density gradient centrifugation. Patients classed as progressors first received a Graves' hyperthyroidism diagnosis and then went on to develop ophthalmopathy during follow-up. Total RNA was extracted using Trizol reagent, and RNA quality was assessed on an Agilent 2100 Bioanalyzer.

The chain is assembled from TRBV6-2 or TRBV6-3 and TRBJ2-7, with the D gene not clear enough to name. This clonotype originated in a woman in her 40s with Graves' hyperthyroidism that later progressed to Graves' ophthalmopathy. The sample comprised blood. The nucleotide sequence is TGTGCCAGCCGTCGCCCGGACGGTCGAAGAGAGCAGTACTTC. This encodes CASRRPDGRREQYF.